A selection of T cell receptor beta chains follows, all from one sample in a study of beta chain features in type 1 diabetes. Repertoires were generated with immunoSEQ multiplex PCR, while TCRdb's copy carries only in-frame clones and drops some. The table includes 150,000 to 200,000 clones, about an eighth detected once. Sequenced material: central memory CD4+ T cells from blood. These receptors were collected from a woman under 30 in good health. The CDR3 runs from the conserved cysteine through the conserved F or W. A D gene is named only where the DNA matches it firmly. Size tells how often a clone was seen (once, few, many) or the class of an expanded clone, and some rows leave it out.

TRBD2	TRBV9	few	TRBJ2-5	TGTGCCAGCAGCGTAGGAGAAGCGGGAGGGGAGACCCAGTACTTC	CASSVGEAGGETQYF
NA	TRBV4-2	few	TRBJ2-2	TGTGCCAGCAGCCAAGGAGGCGGCCGTACCGGGGAGCTGTTTTTT	CASSQGGGRTGELFF
NA	TRBV30	many	TRBJ2-5	TGTGCCTGGAGTCCTCGAGAGACCCAGTACTTC	CAWSPRETQYF
TRBD1	TRBV27	NA	TRBJ2-7	TGTGCCAGCAGTAGCCAGGGGGCCTACGAGCAGTACTTC	CASSSQGAYEQYF
TRBD1	TRBV28	NA	TRBJ2-7	TGTGCCAGCAGTTTCGGACAGGTTGGCGAGCAGTACTTC	CASSFGQVGEQYF
NA	TRBV30	few	TRBJ1-2	TGTGCCTGGAGTAGGGGTAACTATGGCTACACCTTC	CAWSRGNYGYTF
NA	TRBV28	NA	TRBJ1-2	TGTGCCAGCAGTTTGTCCGACAGGAGCCCATATGGCTACACCTTC	CASSLSDRSPYGYTF
NA	TRBV5-6	NA	TRBJ2-5	TGTGCCAGCAGCTCGCCTCCGGGAGAGACCCAGTACTTC	CASSSPPGETQYF
TRBD2	TRBV30	few	TRBJ2-1	TGTGCCTGGAGTGTATTAGCGGGAGAAGATGAGCAGTTCTTC	CAWSVLAGEDEQFF
NA	TRBV27	NA	TRBJ2-6	TGTGCCAGCAGTCCCCAAGGACAGAGAATCTCTGGGGCCAACGTCCTGACTTTC	CASSPQGQRISGANVLTF
TRBD2	TRBV19	NA	TRBJ2-1	TGTGCCAGTAGTATACTAGCGGGAGGGAAGAATGAGCAGTTCTTC	CASSILAGGKNEQFF
NA	TRBV28	few	TRBJ1-5	TGTGCCAGCTGCCCGACAACCTCTAGCAATCAGCCCCAGCATTTT	CASCPTTSSNQPQHF
TRBD2	TRBV4-2	NA	TRBJ2-6	TGTGCCAGCAGGACCGGGACTAGCAGTTCTGGGGCCAACGTCCTGACTTTC	CASRTGTSSSGANVLTF
NA	TRBV12-5	NA	TRBJ1-1	TGTGCTAGTGGTTTGTCAGGGTCTGGCACTGAAGCTTTCTTT	CASGLSGSGTEAFF
NA	TRBV7-9	few	TRBJ2-7	TGTGCCAGCGTACGAGGGTTGTCCTACGAGCAGTACTTC	CASVRGLSYEQYF
TRBD1	TRBV28	few	TRBJ1-1	TGTGCCAGCGCCCCCGGGACAGGGAGGACTGAAGCTTTCTTT	CASAPGTGRTEAFF
TRBD2	TRBV9	NA	TRBJ2-7	TGTGCCAGCAGCGAGAGCGGGAGCTACTCCTACGAGCAGTACTTC	CASSESGSYSYEQYF
TRBD2	TRBV27	NA	TRBJ2-1	TGTGCCAGCAGTTTATATGCTAGCGGAAACTACAATGAGCAGTTCTTC	CASSLYASGNYNEQFF
TRBD2	TRBV15	NA	TRBJ2-7	TGTGCCACCAGCAGAGACCCGACTAGCGGGAGGGCCGACGAGCAGTACTTC	CATSRDPTSGRADEQYF
NA	TRBV5-4	NA	TRBJ2-2	TGTGCCAGCAGCTTGGGGCGGATGAACACCGGGGAGCTGTTTTTT	CASSLGRMNTGELFF
TRBD2	TRBV5-6	NA	TRBJ2-3	TGTGCCAGCAACTTTGGACTAGCGGGAGCAGATACGCAGTATTTT	CASNFGLAGADTQYF